Below, 30 T cell receptor beta chains from the same sample are listed, as sequenced in a study of siplizumab effects on memory and regulatory T cells. The table came from immunoSEQ multiplex PCR; TCRdb's copy has only in-frame clones and leaves some out. The table lists about 100,000 clones, over 85% of them singletons. Material: Tregs sorted from blood. The receptors come from a human donor in good health.

The rearrangement uses TRBV19 and TRBJ1-2; D is perhaps TRBD1 (5 bases). Trimming left V 11 bases short and J 6 bases short, with 10 bases between. Germline V CDR1 and CDR2: LNHDA, SQIVND (reference sequence). CDR3 length: 10 amino acids. The CDR3 nucleotides are TGTGCCGCCAAGGGGAATGGCTACACCTTC. This encodes CAAKGNGYTF.

V gene TRBV6-5 combines with J gene TRBJ2-7, with 8 bases lining up with TRBD2. With V trimmed by 2 bases and J by 9 bases, 6 bases remained unmatched. The V gene's germline CDR1 is MNHEY and CDR2 SVGAGI. This CDR3 has 13 residues. The CDR3 here is CASSYVRGGVQYF. The CDR3 DNA reads TGTGCCAGCAGTTACGTTCGGGGGGGCGTGCAGTACTTC.

The chain uses TRBV6-5 and TRBJ2-7; a weak D match, TRBD1 (6 bases). Trimming pared 6 bases from V and 3 bases from J, leaving 15 bases between. This CDR3 region has 14 residues. Germline V gene sequence: CDR1 MNHEY, CDR2 SVGAGI. As DNA, the CDR3 is TGTGCCAGCAGGCGGACAGTTAACCTCTACGAGCAGTACTTC. This translates into CASRRTVNLYEQYF.

This chain connects TRBV18 to TRBJ2-1; no reliable D call. CDR3 length: 13 residues. From germline, CDR1 is KGHSH and CDR2 LQKENI. The germline V and J ends were trimmed by 2 bases and 5 bases, with 7 bases remaining between them. The CDR3 spells CASSPDFHNEQFF. CDR3 coding DNA: TGTGCCAGCTCACCAGATTTCCACAATGAGCAGTTCTTC. The variable domain in full, with the rest retrieved from reference TRBV18 and TRBJ2-1, is NAGVMQNPRHLVRRRGQEARLRCSPMKGHSHVYWYRQLPEEGLKFMVYLQKENIIDESGMPKERFSAEFPKEGPSILRIQQVVRGDSAAYFCASSPDFHNEQFFGPGTRLTVL.

The V gene is TRBV4-2, the J gene TRBJ1-1, with a weak D call TRBD1 (5 bases). The CDR3 length is 14 residues. Germline V gene data show CDR1 as LGHNA and CDR2 as YNFKEQ. Trimming took 7 bases from V and 6 from J, leaving 18 bases between them. The CDR3 region is CASTWGDPGSEAFF. Written as DNA, the CDR3 is TGTGCCAGCACGTGGGGGGACCCAGGGTCTGAAGCTTTCTTT.

The J gene is TRBJ1-2, the V gene TRBV7-2; D perhaps matches TRBD1 (6 bases). Trimming removed 5 bases at V and 1 base at J, with 17 bases between. Germline-derived CDR1 and CDR2 are SGHTA and FQGNSA. The CDR3 covers 16 residues. The CDR3 DNA reads TGTGCCAGCAGCCGCCAAAGGACAGCCATTAACTATGGCTACACCTTC. Protein sequence: CASSRQRTAINYGYTF.

The rearrangement joins TRBV30 to TRBJ2-1; D gene unclear. Trimming pared 5 bases from V and 0 bases from J, leaving 8 bases between. Germline-derived CDR1 and CDR2 are GTSNPN and SVGIG (reference sequence). CDR3 length: 13 amino acids. The CDR3 DNA is TGTGCCTGGGGGGTTGGCTCCTACAATGAGCAGTTCTTC. The encoded protein is CAWGVGSYNEQFF.

For the CDR3, the DNA is TGTGCCAGCAGCCAGAGGACGGGGAGCACGCAGTATTTT. It yields the protein CASSQRTGSTQYF. The genes are TRBV7-3 and TRBJ2-3; tentative D call: TRBD2 (5 bases). The CDR3 length is 13 residues. V was shortened by 5 bases and J by 9 bases, with 15 bases between the two germline ends. The germline V gene encodes CDR1 SGHTA and CDR2 FQGTGA.

This clone is a singleton in its sample. V and J are TRBV6-6 and TRBJ2-1; D is possibly TRBD1 or TRBD2 (6 bases each). V lost 8 bases and J lost 6, with 20 bases in between. The germline gives CDR1 MNHNY, CDR2 SVGAGI (reference sequence). This CDR3 region has 15 residues. The CDR3 sequence: CASAPGALPGNEQFF. As DNA, the CDR3 is TGTGCCAGCGCCCCGGGGGCCCTACCGGGCAATGAGCAGTTCTTC.

The gene calls are TRBV5-4 and TRBJ1-1; 11 bases line up with TRBD1. From germline, CDR1 is SGHNT and CDR2 YYREEE (reference sequence). The J segment lost 6 bases and the V segment lost 0 bases, leaving 4 bases of the junction unmatched. CDR3 length: 15 amino acids. For the CDR3, the DNA is TGTGCCAGCAGCTTGGACGGGACAGGGGGGTCTGAAGCTTTCTTT. Its translation: CASSLDGTGGSEAFF. Combining the CDR3 with reference TRBV5-4 and TRBJ1-1 gives the whole variable domain ETGVTQSPTHLIKTRGQQVTLRCSSQSGHNTVSWYQQALGQGPQFIFQYYREEENGRGNFPPRFSGLQFPNYSSELNVNALELDDSALYLCASSLDGTGGSEAFFGQGTRLTVV.

As DNA, the CDR3 is TGTGCCAGTAAGACACGGGGTGGGTATGAGCAGTTCTTC. It specifies CASKTRGGYEQFF. The chain employs TRBV19 and TRBJ2-1; D is perhaps TRBD2 (5 bases). The CDR3 consists of 13 residues. Germline V gene data show CDR1 as LNHDA and CDR2 as SQIVND (reference sequence). V lost 7 bases, J lost 8 bases, and 15 bases lay in between.

Regarding this clone: The CDR3 carries no conserved terminal phenylalanine or tryptophan, so it likely arises from a read error. It is unclear where the CDR3 begins or ends on the DNA, so no DNA is shown, and the CDR3 is as TCRdb lists it. The V call is TRBV27, the J call TRBJ2-3. The CDR3 is made up of 8 amino acids, end residues included. CDR1 MNHEY and CDR2 SMNVEV come from the germline V gene (reference sequence). CDR3: CASSNPRI.

The V and J genes are TRBV5-4 and TRBJ1-6; D not certain. Germline V gives CDR1 SGHNT, CDR2 YYREEE (reference sequence). The ends were cut back, 3 bases at V and 14 bases at J, with 12 bases in the middle. The CDR3 consists of 12 residues. CDR3 bases: TGTGCCAGCAGCTACCAGGACTCATCCCTCCACTTT. Residues: CASSYQDSSLHF.

The J gene is TRBJ1-5, the V gene TRBV6-5; tentative D call: TRBD1 (5 bases). Trimming cost V 6 bases and J 2 bases, with 8 bases left between them. The CDR3 runs to 13 residues. Germline lookup yields CDR1 MNHEY and CDR2 SVGAGI. This CDR3 reads CASRRTRNQPQHF. The CDR3 DNA reads TGTGCCAGCAGACGGACACGCAATCAGCCCCAGCATTTT.

The rearrangement joins TRBV30 to TRBJ1-6, with no clear D. There are 14 residues in the CDR3. V lost 3 bases to trimming and J lost 9 bases, with 15 bases between them. Germline V gene data show CDR1 as GTSNPN and CDR2 as SVGIG (reference sequence). The CDR3 bases are TGTGCCTGGAGAAGGACTCTTCAAGGTTCACCCCTCCACTTT. This gives the protein CAWRRTLQGSPLHF.

The rearrangement links TRBV6-1 to TRBJ1-1, with TRBD1 as a possible D gene (6 bases). The germline CDR1 and CDR2 sequences are MNHNS and SASEGT. The CDR3 contains 14 residues. Trimming pared 10 bases from V and 2 bases from J, leaving 17 bases between. CDR3 region: CAIQDRRLNTEAFF. DNA of the CDR3: TGTGCCATCCAAGACAGGAGATTAAACACTGAAGCTTTCTTT.

About this clone: The junction departs from the called germline gene at one end, perhaps through a read error. The chain joins TRBV4-1 to TRBJ2-1; D remains unclear. CDR3 length equals 12 residues. From germline, CDR1 is MGHRA and CDR2 YSYEKL. CDR3 region: CASSQDYYEQFF. The CDR3 region has the DNA TGCGCCAGCAGCCAAGACTACTATGAGCAGTTCTTC.

CDR3 in amino acids: CASSPIAGKNIQYF. The CDR3, as DNA: TGTGCCAGCAGCCCAATAGCGGGGAAAAACATTCAGTACTTC. J is TRBJ2-4 and V is TRBV11-2; 8 positions match TRBD2. The CDR3 sequence is 14 residues long. Trimming removed 5 bases from V and 4 bases from J; junction bases left unmatched: 4. Germline V gene data show CDR1 as SGHAT and CDR2 as FQNNGV.

J is TRBJ1-4 and V is TRBV12-5; the D gene is possibly TRBD1 (5 bases). V was clipped by 0 bases and J by 6 bases, with 23 bases between them. The CDR3 runs 19 residues. Germline loops: CDR1 LGHNT, CDR2 FRNRAP. CDR3 coding DNA: TGTGCTAGTGGTTTGGTACTGCGGTTGGGGGGAATGAAAGATGAAAAACTGTTTTTT. Translation: CASGLVLRLGGMKDEKLFF.

Of note for this clone: Other DNA sequences in the sample encode the same CDR3. J is TRBJ1-3 and V is TRBV6-5; 9 positions agree with TRBD1. Losses at the gene ends were 5 bases for V and 3 bases for J; bases not matched to a gene: 2. The CDR3 length is 14 residues. Germline V CDR1 and CDR2: MNHEY, SVGAGI. The CDR3 nucleotides are TGTGCCAGCAGTCGACAGGGGGGTGGAAACACCATATATTTT. It encodes CASSRQGGGNTIYF.

The gene calls are TRBV9 and TRBJ2-2, with 9 bases matching TRBD2. J gave up 4 bases and V 0 bases, and 1 base lay outside the gene matches. Germline V gene sequence: CDR1 SGDLS, CDR2 YYNGEE. The length of the CDR3 is 15 residues. This CDR3 is CASSVVSGSTGELFF. CDR3 in DNA: TGTGCCAGCAGCGTAGTTAGCGGGAGCACCGGGGAGCTGTTTTTT.

The chain carries TRBV10-3 and TRBJ2-1; D call uncertain. The CDR3 has 13 amino acids. Per the germline V gene, CDR1 is ENHRY and CDR2 is SYGVKD. The germline V and J ends were trimmed by 7 bases and 3 bases, with 10 bases remaining between them. The CDR3 spells CAINPSGYNEQFF. The CDR3 nucleotides are TGTGCCATCAACCCGTCGGGCTACAATGAGCAGTTCTTC.

Only one count was recorded for this clone. V usage is TRBV11-1 and J usage is TRBJ2-1, with 7 bases matching TRBD2. The CDR3 runs to 15 residues. J gave up 2 bases and V 8 bases, and 9 bases lay outside the gene matches. Germline lookup yields CDR1 SGHAT and CDR2 FQDESV (reference sequence). CDR3 in DNA: TGTGCCAGCCGGAACGAGGGAGGGACCTACAATGAGCAGTTCTTC. Its translation is CASRNEGGTYNEQFF.

The chain is built from TRBV2 and TRBJ2-3; 11 bases fit TRBD2. Germline assignment: CDR1 SNHLY and CDR2 FYNNEI. The V segment lost 7 bases and the J segment 3 bases; nucleotides outside the gene matches: 3. This CDR3 has 14 amino acids. The CDR3 coding sequence is TGTGCCAGCACCCTAGCGGGGGGTACAGATACGCAGTATTTT. This translates into CASTLAGGTDTQYF.

CDR3 bases: TGTGCCAGCAGCTTGATCAGGGACGCAGATACGCAGTATTTT. It translates to CASSLIRDADTQYF. V usage is TRBV5-6 and J usage is TRBJ2-3, with D perhaps TRBD1 or TRBD2 (5 bases each). The CDR3 totals 14 residues. Germline assignment: CDR1 SGHDT and CDR2 YYEEEE. V lost 1 base to trimming and J lost 4 bases, with 10 bases between them.

This clone appeared once. CDR3 in amino acids: CASSRPGATGNEKLFF. The CDR3 coding sequence is TGTGCCAGCTCACGCCCCGGGGCTACGGGGAATGAAAAACTGTTTTTT. J is TRBJ1-4 and V is TRBV18; D perhaps matches TRBD1 (5 bases). The CDR3 spans 16 residues. Per the germline V gene, CDR1 is KGHSH and CDR2 is LQKENI. The germline V and J ends were trimmed by 4 bases and 5 bases, with 17 bases remaining between them. Combining the CDR3 with reference TRBV18 and TRBJ1-4 gives the whole variable domain NAGVMQNPRHLVRRRGQEARLRCSPMKGHSHVYWYRQLPEEGLKFMVYLQKENIIDESGMPKERFSAEFPKEGPSILRIQQVVRGDSAAYFCASSRPGATGNEKLFFGSGTQLSVL.

This rearrangement joins TRBV7-6 to TRBJ2-3; possible D gene TRBD2, 5 bases. Trimming stripped 1 base from V and 1 base from J, with 12 bases between. Germline V CDR1 and CDR2: SGHVS, FNYEAQ. The CDR3 spans 16 residues. CDR3 amino acids: CASSLGGLDGTDTQYF. CDR3 sequence (DNA): TGTGCCAGCAGCTTAGGAGGGCTCGACGGCACAGATACGCAGTATTTT.

The chain is built from TRBV5-1 and TRBJ2-3; the D is unclear. The CDR3 length is 14 residues. Germline V gene sequence: CDR1 SGHRS, CDR2 YFSETQ. V gave up 0 bases and J gave up 2 bases, with 7 bases separating them. The CDR3 DNA reads as TGCGCCAGCAGCTTGGGGCGGAACACAGATACGCAGTATTTT. Residues: CASSLGRNTDTQYF.

This chain connects TRBV12-5 to TRBJ2-1; no firm D call. Trimming cost V 5 bases and J 7 bases, with 18 bases left between them. This CDR3 is 15 amino acids long. The germline V gene has CDR1 LGHNT and CDR2 FRNRAP. The CDR3 DNA reads as TGTGCTAGTGGTCTTGTTGCCGGGTTGAGAAATGAGCAGTTCTTC. Its translation: CASGLVAGLRNEQFF. Drawing the rest from reference TRBV12-5 and TRBJ2-1, the complete variable domain is DARVTQTPRHKVTEMGQEVTMRCQPILGHNTVFWYRQTMMQGLELLAYFRNRAPLDDSGMPKDRFSAEMPDATLATLKIQPSEPRDSAVYFCASGLVAGLRNEQFFGPGTRLTVL.

V and J are TRBV29-1 and TRBJ2-3; 7 positions agree with TRBD1. In germline, CDR1 is SQVTM, CDR2 ANQGSEA. This CDR3 is 15 amino acids long. V lost 1 base to trimming and J lost 3 bases; unmatched junction nucleotides: 7. CDR3 DNA: TGCAGCGTTGAAGGGAGAGGGGGCGCAACAGATACGCAGTATTTT. Its protein is CSVEGRGGATDTQYF.